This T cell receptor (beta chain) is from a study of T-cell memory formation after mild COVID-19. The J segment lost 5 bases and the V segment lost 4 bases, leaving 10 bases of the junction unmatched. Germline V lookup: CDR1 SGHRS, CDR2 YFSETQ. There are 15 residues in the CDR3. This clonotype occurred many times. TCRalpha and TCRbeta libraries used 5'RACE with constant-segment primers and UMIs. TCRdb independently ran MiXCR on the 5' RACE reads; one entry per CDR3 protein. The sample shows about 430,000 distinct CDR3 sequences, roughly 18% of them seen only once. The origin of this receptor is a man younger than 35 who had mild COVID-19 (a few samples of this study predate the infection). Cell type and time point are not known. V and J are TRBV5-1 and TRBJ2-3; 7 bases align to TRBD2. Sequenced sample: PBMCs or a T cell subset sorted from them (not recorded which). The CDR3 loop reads CASSPRDGGIDTQYF. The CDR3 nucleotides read TGCGCCAGCAGCCCCCGGGACGGGGGGATAGATACGCAGTATTTT.